This T cell receptor (beta chain) was recorded in a study of regulatory T cells in long-lasting Graves disease. Overall study context: Positivity for TSH receptor antibodies plus over 5 years of antithyroid drugs meant persistent Graves' disease. Study-wide points: Analyses excluded thyroid tissue, covering peripheral blood alone.

This clonotype was seen more than once but under ten times. Its antigen is not identified. The CDR3 covers 14 residues. Trimming stripped 6 bases from V and 1 base from J, with 12 bases between. The germline V gene has CDR1 MNHNS and CDR2 SASEGT. The time point is: persistent/refractory GD, antithyroid drugs over 5 years with positive TRAb. Isolated PBMC RNA provided the starting material for the TCR library. Those enrolled as patients came out of an endocrinology department in Xi'an, China. Assembly of TCR beta libraries relied on iRepertoire HTBI primers together with Arm-PCR of CDR3 regions. TCRdb recomputed calls from the multiplex PCR reads with MiXCR, one row per CDR3 protein. The sample lists 700,000 or so distinct CDR3 sequences, around 30% occurring once.

The sequence derives from a female donor with Graves disease. The source material was peripheral blood mononuclear cells (PBMCs), sampled when the disease was refractory, from a patient treated with antithyroid drugs. V is TRBV6-1 and J is TRBJ1-1; D is undetermined. DNA for the CDR3: TGTGCCAGCAGCCCCCACCCAGAGAACACTGAAGCTTTCTTT. Its protein product is CASSPHPENTEAFF.